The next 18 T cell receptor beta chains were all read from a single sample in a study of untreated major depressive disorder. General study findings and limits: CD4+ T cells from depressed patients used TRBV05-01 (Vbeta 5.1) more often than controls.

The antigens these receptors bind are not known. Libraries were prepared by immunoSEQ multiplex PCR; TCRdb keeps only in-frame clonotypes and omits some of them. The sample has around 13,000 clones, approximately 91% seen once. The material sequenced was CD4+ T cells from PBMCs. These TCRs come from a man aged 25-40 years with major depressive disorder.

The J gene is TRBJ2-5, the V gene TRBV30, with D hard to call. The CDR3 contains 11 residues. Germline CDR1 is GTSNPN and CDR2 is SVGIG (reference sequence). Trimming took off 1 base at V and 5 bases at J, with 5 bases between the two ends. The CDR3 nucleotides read TGTGCCTGGAGTGGTGGGGAGACCCAGTACTTC. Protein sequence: CAWSGGETQYF.

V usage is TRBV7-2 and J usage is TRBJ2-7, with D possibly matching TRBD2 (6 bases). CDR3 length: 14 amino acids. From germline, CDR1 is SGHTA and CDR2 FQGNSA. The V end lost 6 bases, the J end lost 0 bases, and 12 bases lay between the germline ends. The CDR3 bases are TGTGCCAGCAGAGGTAGCGGTTTCTCCTACGAGCAGTACTTC. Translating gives CASRGSGFSYEQYF.

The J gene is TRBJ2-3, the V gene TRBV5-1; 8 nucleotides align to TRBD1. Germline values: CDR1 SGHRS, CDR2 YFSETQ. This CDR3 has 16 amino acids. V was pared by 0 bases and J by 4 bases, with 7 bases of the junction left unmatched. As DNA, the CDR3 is TGCGCCAGCAGCTTGGTACCCGGGACAGGCGCAGATACGCAGTATTTT. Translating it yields CASSLVPGTGADTQYF.

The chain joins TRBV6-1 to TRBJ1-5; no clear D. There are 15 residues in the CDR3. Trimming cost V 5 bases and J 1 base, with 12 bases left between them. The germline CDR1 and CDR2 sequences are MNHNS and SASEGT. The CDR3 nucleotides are TGTGCCAGCAGTTGGACGACGGCAAGCAATCAGCCCCAGCATTTT. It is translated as CASSWTTASNQPQHF.

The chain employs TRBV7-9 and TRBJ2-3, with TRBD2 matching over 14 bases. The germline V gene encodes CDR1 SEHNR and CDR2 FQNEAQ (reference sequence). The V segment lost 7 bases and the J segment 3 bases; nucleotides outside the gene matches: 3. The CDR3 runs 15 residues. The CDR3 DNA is TGTGCCAGCACCGGACTAGCGGGGGGTACAGATACGCAGTATTTT. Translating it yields CASTGLAGGTDTQYF.

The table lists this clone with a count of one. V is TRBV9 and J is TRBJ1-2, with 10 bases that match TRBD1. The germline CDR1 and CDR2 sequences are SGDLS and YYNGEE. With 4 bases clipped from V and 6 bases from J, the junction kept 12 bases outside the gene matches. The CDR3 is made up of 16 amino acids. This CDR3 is CASSYRPTGGDDGYTF. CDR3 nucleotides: TGTGCCAGCAGCTACCGTCCGACAGGGGGCGATGATGGCTACACCTTC.

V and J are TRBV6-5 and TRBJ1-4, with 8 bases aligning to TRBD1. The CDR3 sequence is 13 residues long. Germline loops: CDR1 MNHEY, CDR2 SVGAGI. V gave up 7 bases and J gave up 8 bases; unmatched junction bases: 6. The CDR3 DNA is TGTGCCAGCAAGGGGGCAGGGGGCGAAAAACTGTTTTTT. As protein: CASKGAGGEKLFF.

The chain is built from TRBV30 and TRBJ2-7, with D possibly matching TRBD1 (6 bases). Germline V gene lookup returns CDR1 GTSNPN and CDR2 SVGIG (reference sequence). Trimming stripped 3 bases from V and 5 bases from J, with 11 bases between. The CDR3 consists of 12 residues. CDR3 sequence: CAWSNRADEQYF. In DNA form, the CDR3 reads TGTGCCTGGAGCAACAGGGCCGACGAGCAGTACTTC. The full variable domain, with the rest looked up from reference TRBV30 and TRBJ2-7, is SQTIHQWPATLVQPVGSPLSLECTVEGTSNPNLYWYRQAAGRGLQLLFYSVGIGQISSEVPQNLSASRPQDRQFILSSKKLLLSDSGFYLCAWSNRADEQYFGPGTRLTVT.

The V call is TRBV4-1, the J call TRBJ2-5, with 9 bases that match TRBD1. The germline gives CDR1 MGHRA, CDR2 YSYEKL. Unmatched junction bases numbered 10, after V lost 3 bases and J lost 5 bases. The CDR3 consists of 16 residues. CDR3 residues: CASSQSTGTGRETQYF. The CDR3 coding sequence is TGCGCCAGCAGCCAGTCTACCGGGACAGGGCGCGAGACCCAGTACTTC.

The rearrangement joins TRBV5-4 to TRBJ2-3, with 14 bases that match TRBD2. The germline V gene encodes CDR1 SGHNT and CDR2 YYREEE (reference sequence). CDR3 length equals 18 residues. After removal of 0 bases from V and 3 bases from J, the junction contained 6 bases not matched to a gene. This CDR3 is CASSLGLAGGRVTDTQYF. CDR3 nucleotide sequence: TGTGCCAGCAGCTTGGGACTAGCGGGAGGGCGGGTTACAGATACGCAGTATTTT.

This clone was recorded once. The CDR3 loop reads CASSYEVYGTEAFF. In nucleotides, the CDR3 is TGTGCCAGCAGTTACGAGGTTTATGGCACTGAAGCTTTCTTT. The chain joins TRBV6-6 to TRBJ1-1; D uncertain. Germline CDR1 MNHNY, CDR2 SVGAGI (reference sequence). The V end lost 2 bases, the J end lost 4 bases, and 11 bases lay between the germline ends. The CDR3 runs 14 residues.

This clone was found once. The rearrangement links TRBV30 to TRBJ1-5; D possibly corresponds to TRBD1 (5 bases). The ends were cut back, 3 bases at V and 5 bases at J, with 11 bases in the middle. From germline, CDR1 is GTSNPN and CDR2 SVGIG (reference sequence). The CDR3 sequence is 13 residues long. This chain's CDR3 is CAWSPGSDQPQHF. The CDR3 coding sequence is TGTGCCTGGAGCCCAGGGTCCGATCAGCCCCAGCATTTT.

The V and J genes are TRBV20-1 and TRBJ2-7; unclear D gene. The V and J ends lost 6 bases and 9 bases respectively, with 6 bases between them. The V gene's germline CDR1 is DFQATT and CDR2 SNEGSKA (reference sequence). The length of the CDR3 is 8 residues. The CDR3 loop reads CSAHWQYF. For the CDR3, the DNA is TGCAGTGCCCATTGGCAGTACTTC.

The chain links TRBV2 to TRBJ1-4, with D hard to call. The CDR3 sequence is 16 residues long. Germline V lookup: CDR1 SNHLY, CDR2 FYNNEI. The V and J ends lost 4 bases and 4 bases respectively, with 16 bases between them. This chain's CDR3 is CASSAEGGPGNEKLFF. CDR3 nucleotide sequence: TGTGCCAGCAGTGCGGAGGGCGGTCCTGGTAATGAAAAACTGTTTTTT.

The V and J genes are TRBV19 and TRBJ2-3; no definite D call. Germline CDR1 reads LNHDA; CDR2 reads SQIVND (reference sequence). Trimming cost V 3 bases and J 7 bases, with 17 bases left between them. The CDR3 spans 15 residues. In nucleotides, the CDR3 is TGTGCCAGTAGTATGGTGGTAGCCCGCGGAAATACGCAGTATTTT. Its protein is CASSMVVARGNTQYF.

DNA of the CDR3: TGCAGCGTCCGTACTTGGTTTGGCGGAAACACCATATATTTT. Encoded protein: CSVRTWFGGNTIYF. The chain is built from TRBV29-1 and TRBJ1-3; D ambiguous. This CDR3 is 14 amino acids long. V lost 6 bases, J lost 4 bases, and 16 bases lay in between. Germline V gene sequence: CDR1 SQVTM, CDR2 ANQGSEA. The entire variable domain, with the rest obtained from reference TRBV29-1 and TRBJ1-3, is as follows: SAVISQKPSRDICQRGTSLTIQCQVDSQVTMMFWYRQQPGQSLTLIATANQGSEATYESGFVIDKFPISRPNLTFSTLTVSNMSPEDSSIYLCSVRTWFGGNTIYFGEGSWLTVV.

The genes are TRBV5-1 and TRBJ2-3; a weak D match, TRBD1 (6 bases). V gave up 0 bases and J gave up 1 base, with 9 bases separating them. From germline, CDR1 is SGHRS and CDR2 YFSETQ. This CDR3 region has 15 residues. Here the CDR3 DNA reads TGCGCCAGCAGCTTGGTGGCAGGGGGCACAGATACGCAGTATTTT. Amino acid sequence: CASSLVAGGTDTQYF.

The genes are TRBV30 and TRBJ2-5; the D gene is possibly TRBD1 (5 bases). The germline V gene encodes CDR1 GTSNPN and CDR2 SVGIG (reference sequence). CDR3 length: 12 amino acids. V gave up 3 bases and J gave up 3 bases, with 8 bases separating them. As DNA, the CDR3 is TGTGCCTGGAGCCCAGGGAAAGAGACCCAGTACTTC. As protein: CAWSPGKETQYF.